The clone carrying this T cell receptor (beta chain) was found once. This entry comes from a study of blood T cell repertoires in COVID-19. CDR3 size: 16 residues. J was trimmed by 6 bases and V by 4 bases; bases with no gene match: 12. The germline gives CDR1 MNHEY, CDR2 SVGEGT. Clones were sequenced by immunoSEQ multiplex PCR, and TCRdb holds only the in-frame ones, with some missing. The data hold 470,000 or so clones, with roughly 88% observed a single time. The sequence was collected from a human donor in a cohort sampled during active COVID-19. The sequenced sample consisted of peripheral blood. The chain carries TRBV6-2 or TRBV6-3 and TRBJ2-7; 10 nucleotides agree with TRBD2. CDR3 sequence reads: CASSLAARLAGAEQYF. CDR3 in DNA: TGTGCCAGCAGTTTAGCGGCGCGGCTAGCGGGAGCCGAGCAGTACTTC.